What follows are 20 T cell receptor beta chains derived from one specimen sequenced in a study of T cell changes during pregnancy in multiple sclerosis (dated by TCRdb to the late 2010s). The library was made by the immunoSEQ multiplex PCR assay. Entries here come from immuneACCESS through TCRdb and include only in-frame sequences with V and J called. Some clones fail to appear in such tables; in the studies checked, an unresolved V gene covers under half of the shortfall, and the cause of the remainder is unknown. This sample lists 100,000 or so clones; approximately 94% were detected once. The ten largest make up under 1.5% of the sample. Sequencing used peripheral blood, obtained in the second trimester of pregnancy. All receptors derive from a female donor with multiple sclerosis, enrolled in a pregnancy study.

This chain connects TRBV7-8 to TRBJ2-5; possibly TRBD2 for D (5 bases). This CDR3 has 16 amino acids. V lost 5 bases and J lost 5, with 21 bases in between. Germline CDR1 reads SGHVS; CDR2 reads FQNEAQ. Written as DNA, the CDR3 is TGTGCCAGCAGCCACCCTCGGGAACTAGACGGGGAGACCCAGTACTTC. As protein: CASSHPRELDGETQYF.

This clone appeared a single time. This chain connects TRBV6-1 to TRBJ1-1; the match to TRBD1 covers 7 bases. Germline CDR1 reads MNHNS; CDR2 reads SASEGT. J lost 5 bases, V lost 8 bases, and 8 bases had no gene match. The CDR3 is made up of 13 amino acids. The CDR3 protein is CASFQGVRTEAFF. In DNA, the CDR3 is TGTGCCAGCTTCCAGGGGGTAAGAACTGAAGCTTTCTTT.

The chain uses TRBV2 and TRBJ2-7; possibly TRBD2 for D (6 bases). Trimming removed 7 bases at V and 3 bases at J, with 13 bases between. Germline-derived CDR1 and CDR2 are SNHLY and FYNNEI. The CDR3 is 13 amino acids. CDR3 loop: CASTSGVIYEQYF. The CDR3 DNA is TGTGCCAGCACATCGGGGGTGATCTACGAGCAGTACTTC.

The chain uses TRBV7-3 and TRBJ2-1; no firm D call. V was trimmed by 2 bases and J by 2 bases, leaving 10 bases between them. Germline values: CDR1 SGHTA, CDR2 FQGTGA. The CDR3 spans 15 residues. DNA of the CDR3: TGTGCCAGCAGCTTAGAGGCAGCAACCTACAATGAGCAGTTCTTC. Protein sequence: CASSLEAATYNEQFF.

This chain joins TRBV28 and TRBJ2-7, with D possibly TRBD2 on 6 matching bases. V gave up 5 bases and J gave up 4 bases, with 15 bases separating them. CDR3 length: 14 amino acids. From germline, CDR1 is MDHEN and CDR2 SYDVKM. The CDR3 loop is CASSLTGEVYEQYF. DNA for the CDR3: TGTGCCAGCAGTCTAACGGGGGAGGTTTACGAGCAGTACTTC.

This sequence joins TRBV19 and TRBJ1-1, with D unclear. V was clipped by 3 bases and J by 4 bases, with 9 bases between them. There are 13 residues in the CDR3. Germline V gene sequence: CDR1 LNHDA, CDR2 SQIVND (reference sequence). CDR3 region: CASSMSRGTEAFF. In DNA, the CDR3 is TGTGCCAGTAGTATGTCCCGAGGCACTGAAGCTTTCTTT.

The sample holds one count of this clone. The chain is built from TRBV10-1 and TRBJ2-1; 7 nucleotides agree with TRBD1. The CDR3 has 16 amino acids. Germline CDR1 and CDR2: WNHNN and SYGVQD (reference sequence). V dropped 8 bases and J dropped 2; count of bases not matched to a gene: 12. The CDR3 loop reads CASLSPGTATYNEQFF. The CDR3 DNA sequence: TGCGCCAGCCTTTCACCCGGGACAGCGACCTACAATGAGCAGTTCTTC.

The CDR3 coding sequence is TGCGCCAGCAGCCAAGTCCTCCGTAATTCACCCCTCCACTTT. This translates into CASSQVLRNSPLHF. V gene TRBV4-1 combines with J gene TRBJ1-6; D remains unclear. The CDR3 spans 14 residues. Germline V gene sequence: CDR1 MGHRA, CDR2 YSYEKL. V was clipped by 1 base and J by 6 bases, with 7 bases between them.

CDR3 DNA sequence: TGTGCCATCAGTGAGGCAGGTGAAAAACTGTTTTTT. Amino acids: CAISEAGEKLFF. V is TRBV10-3 and J is TRBJ1-4; D is uncertain. The germline CDR1 and CDR2 sequences are ENHRY and SYGVKD. The CDR3 runs 12 residues. V was shortened by 2 bases and J by 7 bases, with 5 bases between the two germline ends.

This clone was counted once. The CDR3, as DNA: TGTGCCAGCAGGGGGGGGAACAATCAGCCCCAGCATTTT. This codes for CASRGGNNQPQHF. The rearrangement joins TRBV6-1 to TRBJ1-5; a possible D gene is TRBD1 (5 bases). The CDR3 runs to 13 residues. V was pared by 6 bases and J by 3 bases, with 9 bases between. Germline assignment: CDR1 MNHNS and CDR2 SASEGT.

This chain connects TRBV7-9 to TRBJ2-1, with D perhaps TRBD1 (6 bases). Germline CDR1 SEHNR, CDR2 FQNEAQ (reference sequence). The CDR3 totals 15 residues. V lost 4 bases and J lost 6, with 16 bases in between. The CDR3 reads CASSYNTQGINEQFF. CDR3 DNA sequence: TGTGCCAGCAGCTACAACACCCAGGGGATCAATGAGCAGTTCTTC.

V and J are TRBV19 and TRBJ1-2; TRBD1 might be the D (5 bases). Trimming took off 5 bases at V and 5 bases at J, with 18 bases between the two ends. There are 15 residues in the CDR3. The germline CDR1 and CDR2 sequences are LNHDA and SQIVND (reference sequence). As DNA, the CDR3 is TGTGCCAGTAGTCCAAGGGAGAGGAGGGGATATGGCTACACCTTC. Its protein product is CASSPRERRGYGYTF.

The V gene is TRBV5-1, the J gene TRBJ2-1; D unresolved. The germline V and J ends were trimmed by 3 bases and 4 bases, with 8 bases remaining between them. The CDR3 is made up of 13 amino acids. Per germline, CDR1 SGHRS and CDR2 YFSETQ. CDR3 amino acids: CASSSNSYNEQFF. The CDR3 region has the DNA TGCGCCAGCAGCTCTAACAGTTACAATGAGCAGTTCTTC. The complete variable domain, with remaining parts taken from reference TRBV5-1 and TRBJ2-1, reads KAGVTQTPRYLIKTRGQQVTLSCSPISGHRSVSWYQQTPGQGLQFLFEYFSETQRNKGNFPGRFSGRQFSNSRSEMNVSTLELGDSALYLCASSSNSYNEQFFGPGTRLTVL.

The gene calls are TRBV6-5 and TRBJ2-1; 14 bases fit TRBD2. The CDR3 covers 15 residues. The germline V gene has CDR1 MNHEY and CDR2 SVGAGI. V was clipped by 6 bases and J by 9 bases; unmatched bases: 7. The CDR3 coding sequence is TGTGCCAGCAGGCCGCCGGGACTAGCGGGAGTTGAGCAGTTCTTC. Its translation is CASRPPGLAGVEQFF.

CDR3 coding DNA: TGTGCCATCAGTACCCAGGGATCCCCTTACAATGAGCAGTTCTTC. Its translation: CAISTQGSPYNEQFF. This chain joins TRBV10-3 and TRBJ2-1; the D gene is possibly TRBD1 (5 bases). Germline V gives CDR1 ENHRY, CDR2 SYGVKD. The CDR3 is 15 residues long. V gave up 5 bases and J gave up 4 bases, with 15 bases separating them.

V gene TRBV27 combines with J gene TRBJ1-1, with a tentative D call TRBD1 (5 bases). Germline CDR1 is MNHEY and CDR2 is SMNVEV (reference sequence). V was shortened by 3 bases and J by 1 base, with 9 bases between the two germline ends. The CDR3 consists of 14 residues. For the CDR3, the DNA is TGTGCCAGCAGTTTCCCGGGGGGGAACACTGAAGCTTTCTTT. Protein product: CASSFPGGNTEAFF.

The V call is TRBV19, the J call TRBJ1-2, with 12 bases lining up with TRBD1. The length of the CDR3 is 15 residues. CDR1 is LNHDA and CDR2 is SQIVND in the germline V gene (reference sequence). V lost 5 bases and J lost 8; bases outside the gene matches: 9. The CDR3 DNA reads TGTGCCAGTAGTGATCCGGGACAGGGGGCGAGGGGCTACACCTTC. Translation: CASSDPGQGARGYTF. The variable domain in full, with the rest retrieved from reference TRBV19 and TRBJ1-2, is DGGITQSPKYLFRKEGQNVTLSCEQNLNHDAMYWYRQDPGQGLRLIYYSQIVNDFQKGDIAEGYSVSREKKESFPLTVTSAQKNPTAFYLCASSDPGQGARGYTFGSGTRLTVV.

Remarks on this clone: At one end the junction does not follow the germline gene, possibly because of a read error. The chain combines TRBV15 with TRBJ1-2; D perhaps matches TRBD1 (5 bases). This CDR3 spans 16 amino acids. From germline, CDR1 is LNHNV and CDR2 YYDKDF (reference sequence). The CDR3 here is CATSLRRGTSKYGYTF. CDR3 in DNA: TGTGCCACCAGCCTCCGCCGCGGGACTTCTAAGTATGGCTACACCTTC.

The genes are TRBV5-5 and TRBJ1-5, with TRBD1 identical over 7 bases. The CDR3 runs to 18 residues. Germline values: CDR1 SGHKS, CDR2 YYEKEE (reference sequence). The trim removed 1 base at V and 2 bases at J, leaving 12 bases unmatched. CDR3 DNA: TGTGCCAGCAGCTTGAGGGCCAGACAGGGTGTCGGCAATCAGCCCCAGCATTTT. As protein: CASSLRARQGVGNQPQHF.

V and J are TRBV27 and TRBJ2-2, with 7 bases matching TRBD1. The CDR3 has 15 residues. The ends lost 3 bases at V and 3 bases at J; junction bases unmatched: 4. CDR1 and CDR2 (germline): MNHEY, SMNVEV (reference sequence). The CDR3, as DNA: TGTGCCAGCAGTTTCGGGACAGACTACACCGGGGAGCTGTTTTTT. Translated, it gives CASSFGTDYTGELFF.